This T cell receptor (beta chain) was sequenced in a study of CD8+CD57+ T cells in acquired aplastic anemia. Overall study: DNA from sorted CD4+ and CD8+ cells averaged around 3.2 ug. Mean read depth for CD4+ cells from healthy donors was about 9.9 million.

Genomic DNA templated the TCR beta VDJ and CDR3 profiling. TCRdb itself ran the reads through MiXCR, one entry per CDR3 protein. Of 98,000 or so distinct CDR3 sequences listed, roughly 50% were seen once; the top ten hold roughly a third. Germline-derived CDR1 and CDR2 are SGHDT and YYEEEE. After removal of 4 bases from V and 7 bases from J, the junction contained 13 bases not matched to a gene. The CDR3 is 15 residues long. This clonotype was found many times. The chain joins TRBV5-6 to TRBJ2-5; 7 nucleotides line up with TRBD1. Sequencing used sorted CD4+, CD8+, or CD8+CD57+ T cells (not recorded which) from PBMCs. The clonotype was recovered from a human donor in good health, serving as a control. The DNA for the CDR3 is TGTGCCAGCAGCCTCGGACAGGTCTCGAGAGGGACCCAGTACTTC. Translation: CASSLGQVSRGTQYF.